The 27 T cell receptor beta chains reported below all come from one sample, sequenced in a study of T cell repertoires in cytomegalovirus infection. Their recognized antigens are unknown. TCRdb fed the reads into MiXCR, producing one record per CDR3 protein. The top ten clones hold roughly 12% of a sample with some 800,000 distinct CDR3 sequences, 32% of them seen once. This specimen consisted of cultured CD8+ T cells from PBMCs, obtained from culture after CMV antigen stimulation. The source of these receptors is a human donor in good health (CMV status not recorded). Some clones in this sample may be carry-over from other donors' samples.

This chain joins TRBV5-1 and TRBJ2-1; 8 bases align to TRBD2. Germline loops: CDR1 SGHRS, CDR2 YFSETQ. V trimming: 6 bases; J trimming: 7 bases; junction bases outside the gene matches: 9. The CDR3 sequence is 14 residues long. This CDR3 reads CASNSAGGLNEQFF. The CDR3 nucleotides are TGCGCCAGCAATTCGGCGGGGGGTCTTAATGAGCAGTTCTTC.

This clonotype was seen many times. This chain uses TRBV7-8 with TRBJ2-1; possibly TRBD2 for D (6 bases). CDR3 length equals 12 residues. The V end was cut by 5 bases, the J end by 7 bases, with 9 bases between. In germline, CDR1 is SGHVS, CDR2 FQNEAQ. The CDR3 here is CASSRSGNEQFF. The CDR3 nucleotides read TGTGCCAGCAGCCGAAGCGGGAATGAGCAGTTCTTC.

This clonotype was found a few times. The V and J genes are TRBV4-1 and TRBJ2-7; TRBD1 or TRBD2 may be the D gene (5 bases each). This CDR3 spans 16 amino acids. Germline CDR1 reads MGHRA; CDR2 reads YSYEKL. The V gene lost 4 bases and the J gene lost 3 bases, with 19 bases spanning the gap. CDR3 sequence (DNA): TGCGCCAGCAGCCTAATTAGGGCGAGGGACCTCTACGAGCAGTACTTC. Protein sequence: CASSLIRARDLYEQYF.

The rearrangement uses TRBV19 and TRBJ1-4; maybe TRBD1 (6 bases). The V end lost 4 bases, the J end lost 8 bases, and 23 bases lay between the germline ends. Germline loops: CDR1 LNHDA, CDR2 SQIVND (reference sequence). The CDR3 is made up of 17 amino acids. The CDR3 nucleotides are TGTGCCAGTAGTACCGAAATAACAGGGACCGGAGGGGAAAAACTGTTTTTT. This gives the protein CASSTEITGTGGEKLFF.

The chain recombines TRBV18 with TRBJ2-1; the D gene is possibly TRBD2 (6 bases). Trimming removed 6 bases at V and 8 bases at J, with 26 bases between. CDR1 and CDR2 from the germline V gene are KGHSH and LQKENI. The CDR3 runs 17 residues. The CDR3 DNA is TGTGCCAGCTCTTCCACCGTTAGGACTACGGTGGTCTATGAGCAGTTCTTC. This gives the protein CASSSTVRTTVVYEQFF. Full variable domain (missing parts from reference TRBV18 and TRBJ2-1): NAGVMQNPRHLVRRRGQEARLRCSPMKGHSHVYWYRQLPEEGLKFMVYLQKENIIDESGMPKERFSAEFPKEGPSILRIQQVVRGDSAAYFCASSSTVRTTVVYEQFFGPGTRLTVL.

V gene TRBV7-6 combines with J gene TRBJ2-7, with 8 bases matching TRBD2. From germline, CDR1 is SGHVS and CDR2 FNYEAQ. The CDR3 is 15 residues long. Trimming removed 5 bases from V and 3 bases from J; junction bases left unmatched: 9. As DNA, the CDR3 is TGTGCCAGCAGCCACGCGGGGGGCGCTTACTACGAGCAGTACTTC. Translating gives CASSHAGGAYYEQYF. Combining the CDR3 with reference TRBV7-6 and TRBJ2-7 gives the whole variable domain GAGVSQSPRYKVTKRGQDVALRCDPISGHVSLYWYRQALGQGPEFLTYFNYEAQQDKSGLPNDRFSAERPEGSISTLTIQRTEQRDSAMYRCASSHAGGAYYEQYFGPGTRLTVT.

This clonotype was seen only a few times. Written as DNA, the CDR3 is TGCAGTGCCCCCCGCCGGAAGTCGAACACCGGGGAGCTGTTTTTT. The encoded protein is CSAPRRKSNTGELFF. V and J are TRBV20-1 and TRBJ2-2; D is uncertain. The CDR3 length is 15 residues. Germline values: CDR1 DFQATT, CDR2 SNEGSKA (reference sequence). V gave up 6 bases and J gave up 0 bases, with 14 bases separating them.

A word on this clonotype: A much larger clone differs by one base, so this may be a read error. The chain couples TRBV7-2 to TRBJ2-7; TRBD1 might be the D (5 bases). V was pared by 5 bases and J by 5 bases, with 16 bases between. Germline V CDR1 and CDR2: SGHTA, FQGNSA. This CDR3 spans 14 amino acids. The CDR3 spells CASSPHRNFDEQYF. CDR3 coding DNA: TGTGCCAGCAGCCCTCACAGGAATTTCGACGAGCAGTACTTC.

V gene TRBV27 combines with J gene TRBJ2-2; 9 bases agree with TRBD2. The CDR3 has 17 amino acids. V shed 3 bases, J shed 0 bases, and the junction held 5 bases outside the gene matches. Germline V gives CDR1 MNHEY, CDR2 SMNVEV (reference sequence). The CDR3 bases are TGTGCCAGCAGTTTCTCCCTAGCGGGGTCGAACACCGGGGAGCTGTTTTTT. It translates to CASSFSLAGSNTGELFF.

As for this clonotype: The junction does not match germline at one end; this may be a read error. The V and J genes are TRBV4-1 and TRBJ1-2; 7 bases are shared with TRBD1. Germline values: CDR1 MGHRA, CDR2 YSYEKL. CDR3 size: 15 residues. Here the CDR3 DNA reads TGCGCCAGCAACCAAACCACAGGGGCTAACTATGGCTACACCTTC. Its translation is CASNQTTGANYGYTF.

This clonotype was detected only a few times. The V call is TRBV20-1, the J call TRBJ2-3, with D perhaps TRBD2 (5 bases). The CDR3 length is 15 residues. Germline values: CDR1 DFQATT, CDR2 SNEGSKA (reference sequence). Deletions cut 0 bases from V and 2 bases from J, with 12 bases between. The CDR3 DNA sequence: TGCAGTGCTAGAGACCCGAGGGATATCACAGATACGCAGTATTTT. Its translation: CSARDPRDITDTQYF.

This clonotype showed up just once. A junction boundary mismatches the germline segment, possibly from a read error. The rearrangement joins TRBV6-2 or TRBV6-3 to TRBJ1-1; D not certain. The germline gives CDR1 MNHEY, CDR2 SVGEGT. The CDR3 is 12 amino acids. CDR3 sequence reads: CASRFENNEAFF. The CDR3 bases are TGTGCCAGCAGATTCGAGAACAATGAAGCTTTCTTT.

This sequence joins TRBV5-6 and TRBJ2-7; 9 bases are shared with TRBD1. Germline CDR1 SGHDT, CDR2 YYEEEE. There are 14 residues in the CDR3. The V gene end was trimmed by 4 bases and the J gene end by 6 bases; junction bases not matched to a gene: 8. The CDR3 coding sequence is TGTGCCAGCAGCCTCTACAGGGGGCGCTTCGAGCAGTACGTC. The encoded protein is CASSLYRGRFEQYV.

In its sample, this clonotype was seen a few times. This rearrangement joins TRBV4-2 to TRBJ1-2; D not certain. Germline CDR1 LGHNA, CDR2 YNFKEQ. The CDR3 has 13 residues. The V and J ends lost 0 bases and 8 bases respectively, with 10 bases between them. CDR3 sequence: CASSQDQVLGYTF. CDR3 DNA: TGTGCCAGCAGCCAAGATCAGGTTCTAGGCTACACCTTC.

This clonotype has a handful of counts. The chain joins TRBV7-8 to TRBJ1-3; unclear D gene. V dropped 5 bases and J dropped 2 bases, with 16 bases sitting between them. Germline V gene sequence: CDR1 SGHVS, CDR2 FQNEAQ. CDR3 length: 16 amino acids. CDR3 bases: TGTGCCAGCAGCCTAAACTCGCAAGGCACTGGAAACACCATATATTTT. Its translation: CASSLNSQGTGNTIYF.

A note on this clonotype: A read error may account for a junction end that differs from germline. The V call is TRBV2, the J call TRBJ2-3; the D is unclear. There are 12 residues in the CDR3. In germline, CDR1 is SNHLY, CDR2 FYNNEI. The CDR3 here is CASGDLTDTQYF. CDR3 DNA: TGTGCCAGCGGTGATTTGACAGATACGCAGTATTTT.

There are a few counts of this clonotype. V gene TRBV7-9 combines with J gene TRBJ2-7; D is ambiguous. This CDR3 is 16 amino acids long. Germline values: CDR1 SEHNR, CDR2 FQNEAQ (reference sequence). Trimming pared 0 bases from V and 1 base from J, leaving 13 bases between. The CDR3 DNA follows: TGTGCCAGCAGCTTAGCGGTATTGGGCAGTTCCTACGAGCAGTACTTC. It translates to CASSLAVLGSSYEQYF.

The chain is built from TRBV27 and TRBJ2-3; 9 bases are a match to TRBD1. The CDR3 sequence is 15 residues long. V gave up 10 bases and J gave up 1 base; unmatched junction bases: 9. The V gene's germline CDR1 is MNHEY and CDR2 SMNVEV (reference sequence). CDR3 region: CANKGRDRGTDTQYF. The CDR3 DNA is TGTGCCAACAAGGGACGGGACAGGGGCACAGATACGCAGTATTTT.

At least ten counts were recorded for this clonotype. The gene calls are TRBV7-3 and TRBJ2-1; D is possibly TRBD2 (7 bases). The CDR3 covers 13 residues. The V gene's germline CDR1 is SGHTA and CDR2 FQGTGA. With 5 bases removed from V and 8 bases from J, the gap between germline ends came to 13 bases. The CDR3 DNA is TGTGCCAGCAGCCCTCGAGGGGGGGATGAGCAGTTCTTC. The encoded protein is CASSPRGGDEQFF.

The chain links TRBV20-1 to TRBJ2-5; 9 nucleotides match TRBD1. The length of the CDR3 is 15 residues. Germline loops: CDR1 DFQATT, CDR2 SNEGSKA (reference sequence). Trimming took 3 bases from V and 6 from J; bases not matched to a gene: 11. Here the CDR3 reads CSARDRDRDLKTQYF. The CDR3 DNA follows: TGCAGTGCTAGGGACCGGGACAGGGACCTAAAGACCCAGTACTTC.

This chain joins TRBV6-1 and TRBJ2-7, with 9 nucleotides matching TRBD2. The CDR3 consists of 15 residues. Per germline, CDR1 MNHNS and CDR2 SASEGT. The V and J ends lost 1 base and 4 bases, in that order; junction bases with no gene match: 5. CDR3 in DNA: TGTGCCAGCAGTGAAGGGATTAGCGGGGGATACGAGCAGTACGTC. Translated: CASSEGISGGYEQYV.

This chain uses TRBV5-4 with TRBJ2-2; either TRBD1 or TRBD2 may fit D (5 bases each). Deletions cut 3 bases from V and 5 bases from J, with 14 bases between. The length of the CDR3 is 15 residues. Germline V gene lookup returns CDR1 SGHNT and CDR2 YYREEE (reference sequence). DNA of the CDR3: TGTGCCAGCAGCTGGGACCACCTCCCTACCGGGGAGCTGTTTTTT. Translated, it gives CASSWDHLPTGELFF.

This clonotype showed up many times. The chain combines TRBV7-2 with TRBJ2-4; D is uncertain. V lost 1 base, J lost 0 bases, and 10 bases lay in between. CDR3 length: 16 residues. CDR1 SGHTA and CDR2 FQGNSA come from the germline V gene. DNA of the CDR3: TGTGCCAGCAGCTTAGGAGCATACCTAGCCAAAAACATTCAGTACTTC. Its protein product is CASSLGAYLAKNIQYF.

The genes are TRBV19 and TRBJ2-1; D possibly corresponds to TRBD2 (5 bases). The germline V gene has CDR1 LNHDA and CDR2 SQIVND (reference sequence). The CDR3 spans 14 residues. V was cut by 6 bases and J by 3 bases, with 12 bases left in between. CDR3 loop: CASRSTGNYNEQFF. CDR3 DNA: TGTGCCAGTAGATCCACCGGGAACTACAATGAGCAGTTCTTC. The variable domain in full, with the rest retrieved from reference TRBV19 and TRBJ2-1, is DGGITQSPKYLFRKEGQNVTLSCEQNLNHDAMYWYRQDPGQGLRLIYYSQIVNDFQKGDIAEGYSVSREKKESFPLTVTSAQKNPTAFYLCASRSTGNYNEQFFGPGTRLTVL.

Remarks on this clonotype: The junction and the germline gene differ at one end; a read error may be behind it. The CDR3: CTSTLGNPIYGYTF. In DNA form, the CDR3 reads TGTACCAGCACCCTCGGGAACCCGATCTATGGCTACACCTTC. The rearrangement links TRBV7-9 to TRBJ1-2; D is ambiguous. The CDR3 length is 14 residues. Germline assignment: CDR1 SEHNR and CDR2 FQNEAQ (reference sequence).

The chain recombines TRBV7-6 with TRBJ2-1, with 15 bases fitting TRBD2. In germline, CDR1 is SGHVS, CDR2 FNYEAQ. V shed 7 bases and J 7 bases; nucleotides not matched to a gene: 5. The CDR3 is made up of 15 amino acids. The CDR3 region is CASNRGTSGGNEQFF. CDR3 sequence (DNA): TGTGCCAGCAACCGGGGGACTAGCGGGGGGAATGAGCAGTTCTTC.

This clonotype turned up a few times. This chain links TRBV19 with TRBJ2-5; D unclear. From germline, CDR1 is LNHDA and CDR2 SQIVND (reference sequence). The CDR3 runs to 13 residues. V dropped 1 base and J dropped 3 bases, with 6 bases sitting between them. The CDR3, as DNA: TGTGCCAGTAGTATAGTACCTGAAGAGACCCAGTACTTC. The encoded protein is CASSIVPEETQYF.